This TCR beta chain was profiled in a study of long-term antiretroviral therapy in people with HIV. Study-wide results and limits: ART preceded a rise in diversity that nonetheless stayed lower than in transplant donor controls.

The CDR3 spans 18 residues. The germline V gene encodes CDR1 ENHRY and CDR2 SYGVKD. The V and J ends lost 10 bases and 0 bases, in that order; junction bases with no gene match: 13. Every participant gave one or more pre-ART and two or more post-ART PBMC samples. The content of samples before DNA extraction was roughly 0.95-11 million cryopreserved PBMC. A note on this clone: What it binds is unknown.

Sequencing used immunoSEQ v3.0 at survey level. Some clones are missing from TCRdb's copy, which holds only in-frame ones; the method was immunoSEQ multiplex PCR. Found here are about 32,000 clones, 70% to 90% of them singletons; the top ten hold roughly 4.4%. The chain has TRBV10-3 and TRBJ2-6, with TRBD1 identical over 9 bases. The sample was unsorted PBMCs, taken around 3.3 years after starting antiretroviral therapy. The TCR was taken from a man in his late teens or twenties with HIV. CDR3 sequence (DNA): TGTGCCACCAAGGAAATGGGACAGGGAAGCTCTGGGGCCAACGTCCTGACTTTC. Amino acid sequence: CATKEMGQGSSGANVLTF.